The present entry profiles one T cell receptor (beta chain) with its context. The target of this receptor is not known. No base qualities exist here, and no much larger clone lies one base off it. The library was generated by 5' RACE. The instrument given in TCRdb is Illumina HiSeq 2500. The second PCR ran for roughly 6 to 11 cycles and used a J-beta primer mix along with a sample-barcoded 5' primer. Each TCR beta cDNA molecule received a unique molecular identifier from a template-switch 5' adaptor carrying 12 random nucleotides. Each sample yielded at least 2.5 million CDR3-containing paired-end reads. First-strand cDNA synthesis was performed from all RNA using the Mint cDNA synthesis kit, with priming by a TRBC-specific oligonucleotide. Following uracil-DNA glycosylase treatment, a first 18-cycle PCR with universal primers M1SS and BC2_uni_R was performed on all cDNA. The authors' analysis ran thus. For normalization, 1 million high-quality reads, each with a distinct molecular identifier, were randomly selected from each sample. Reads with shared molecular identifiers were discarded instead of being binned into consensus sequences. MiTCR, run with a Q25 quality threshold and the strictest error-elimination algorithm, handled CDR3 identification, clonotype clustering and error correction. A nonparametric unseen species model with Euler transformation was used to estimate a lower bound on total TCR beta diversity. TCRdb ran its own pipeline on the public reads, namely fastp trimming at Q25 and MiXCR clone calling, and kept in-frame beta chains. For every CDR3 protein sequence, its rows merge into one entry that carries the most common genes and DNA. The V and J calls follow TCRdb's processing rather than the paper's. In all, the sample holds hundreds of thousands of distinct CDR3 sequences, and roughly 48% of those were seen once. Around an eighth of the sample is held by the ten biggest clonotypes.

This specimen comes from a study of blood T cells in healthy people across ages (dated by TCRdb to the mid-2010s). About the investigation overall: In model experiments, roughly one uniquely barcoded TCR beta cDNA molecule per two T cells was captured by template switching. Age-related changes in TCR beta repertoire diversity were measured in the study by deep sequencing normalized with unique cDNA molecular identifiers. The donors were divided into four age groups: young (average around 17 years), middle-aged (around 41), aged (around 67) and long-lived (more than 75). To avoid experimental bias, donors of different ages were spread randomly across the sequencing lanes. Two additional independent replicas of 1 million unique cDNA reads from the same blood draw were analyzed for two donors (one aged 18 to 30 and one aged 80 or older). Overall study results and their limits: A strong correlation was found between observed TCR beta diversity and the percentage of naive T cells measured by flow cytometry. Total diversity estimates from one million sequenced T cells were considered lower bounds and underestimates. The CMV infection status of donors was not known, potentially confounding age-related changes in expanded clonotypes. Observed TCR beta diversity per million T cells fell roughly linearly with age, and a significant reduction was already apparent by age approximately 41. Since profiling was done on bulk unsorted PBMCs, naive and antigen-experienced compartments could not be conclusively compared. Compared with the aged group, more naive CD4+ T cells, fewer expanded clones and increased TCR diversity were shown by the long-lived group, suggesting age selection.

The 35 to 40 donors, aged about 6 to 100 years, were systemically healthy Caucasian individuals from Russia. Around 10 milliliters of peripheral blood were drawn from each donor into EDTA-treated Vacutainer tubes. Ficoll-Paque density-gradient centrifugation was used to isolate PBMCs, with at least 7 million per sample. Trizol reagent was used to extract total RNA from PBMCs, with at least 5.5 micrograms per sample. Naive CD45RAhigh/CD27high T cell percentages were measured by flow cytometry on a PBMC aliquot from every donor. The germline V end is reduced by 6 bases and the J end by 6 bases; junction bases left unmatched: 12. The CDR3 contains 15 residues, cysteine and phenylalanine counted. The only DNA kept is the CDR3, 45 bases in frame from the first base. CDR1 is given as SGHRS and CDR2 as YFSETQ, both from the germline V gene.

The sequencing input was blood. The chain links TRBV5-1 with TRBJ2-3; 8 nucleotides in the junction match TRBD2. This sequence was found in a man aged 30-40 years in good health. The DNA is as follows: TGCGCCAGCAACCACTATAGCGGGGTGGAGGATACGCAGTATTTT. The resulting protein is CASNHYSGVEDTQYF.